This T cell receptor (beta chain) derives from a study of a mutant IDH1 vaccine in newly diagnosed glioma. Indicated time point: baseline, week 1 (first vaccination visit). Treatment specified: pre-vaccination baseline after standard-of-care therapy. The data were produced by immunoSEQ multiplex PCR, yet TCRdb's version contains in-frame clones alone and is incomplete. The sample has approximately 35,000 clones; about 85% are singletons. Source: PBMCs, taken from a glioma patient treated with radiotherapy, temozolomide or both. This TCR was recovered from a woman aged 40 to 55 with glioma.

The CDR3 region is CASSPSAGSANEKLFF. The CDR3 DNA reads as TGTGCCAGCAGTCCCTCAGCGGGGTCTGCTAATGAAAAACTGTTTTTT. The V and J genes are TRBV27 and TRBJ1-4; D is unresolved. Germline V gene sequence: CDR1 MNHEY, CDR2 SMNVEV (reference sequence). CDR3 length: 16 amino acids. Trimming stripped 5 bases from V and 3 bases from J, with 16 bases between.